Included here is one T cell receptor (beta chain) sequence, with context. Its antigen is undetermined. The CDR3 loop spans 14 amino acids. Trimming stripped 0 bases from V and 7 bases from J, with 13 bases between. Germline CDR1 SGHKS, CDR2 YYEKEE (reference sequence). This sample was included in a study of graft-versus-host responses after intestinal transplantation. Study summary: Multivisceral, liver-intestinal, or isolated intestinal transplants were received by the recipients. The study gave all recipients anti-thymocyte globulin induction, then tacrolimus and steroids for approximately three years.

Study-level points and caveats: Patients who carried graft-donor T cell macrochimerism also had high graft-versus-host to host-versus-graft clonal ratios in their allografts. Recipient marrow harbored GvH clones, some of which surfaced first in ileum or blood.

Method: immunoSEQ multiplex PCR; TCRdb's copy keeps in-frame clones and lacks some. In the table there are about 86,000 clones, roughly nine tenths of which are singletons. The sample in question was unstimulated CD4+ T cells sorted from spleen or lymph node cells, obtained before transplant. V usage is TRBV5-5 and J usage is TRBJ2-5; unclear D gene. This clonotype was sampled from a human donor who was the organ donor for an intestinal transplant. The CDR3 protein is CASSLGRVLATQYF. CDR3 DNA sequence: TGTGCCAGCAGCTTGGGACGGGTTTTGGCGACCCAGTACTTC. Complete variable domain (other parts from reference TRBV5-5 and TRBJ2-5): DAGVTQSPTHLIKTRGQQVTLRCSPISGHKSVSWYQQVLGQGPQFIFQYYEKEERGRGNFPDRFSARQFPNYSSELNVNALLLGDSALYLCASSLGRVLATQYFGPGTRLLVL.